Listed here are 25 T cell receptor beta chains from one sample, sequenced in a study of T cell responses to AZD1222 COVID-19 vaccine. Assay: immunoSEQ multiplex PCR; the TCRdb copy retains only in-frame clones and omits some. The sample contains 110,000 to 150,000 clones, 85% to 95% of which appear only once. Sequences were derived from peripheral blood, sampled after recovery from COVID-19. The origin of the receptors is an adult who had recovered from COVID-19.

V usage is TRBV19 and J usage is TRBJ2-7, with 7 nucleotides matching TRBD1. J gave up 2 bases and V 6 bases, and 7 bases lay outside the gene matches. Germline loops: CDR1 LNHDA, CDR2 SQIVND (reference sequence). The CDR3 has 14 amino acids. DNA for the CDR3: TGTGCCAGTAGCGCGACAGGGAACACCTACGAGCAGTACTTC. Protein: CASSATGNTYEQYF. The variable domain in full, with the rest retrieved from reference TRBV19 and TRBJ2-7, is DGGITQSPKYLFRKEGQNVTLSCEQNLNHDAMYWYRQDPGQGLRLIYYSQIVNDFQKGDIAEGYSVSREKKESFPLTVTSAQKNPTAFYLCASSATGNTYEQYFGPGTRLTVT.

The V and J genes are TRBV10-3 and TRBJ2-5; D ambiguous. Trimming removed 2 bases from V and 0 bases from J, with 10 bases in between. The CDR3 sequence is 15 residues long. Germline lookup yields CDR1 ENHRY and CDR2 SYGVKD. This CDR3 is CAISEGGYNQETQYF. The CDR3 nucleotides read TGTGCCATCAGTGAGGGTGGTTACAACCAAGAGACCCAGTACTTC.

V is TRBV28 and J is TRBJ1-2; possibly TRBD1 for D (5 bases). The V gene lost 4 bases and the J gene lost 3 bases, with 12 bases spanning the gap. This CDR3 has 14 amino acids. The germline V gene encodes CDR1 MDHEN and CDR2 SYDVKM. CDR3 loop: CASSSPGADYGYTF. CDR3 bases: TGTGCCAGCAGTTCGCCTGGGGCTGACTATGGCTACACCTTC.

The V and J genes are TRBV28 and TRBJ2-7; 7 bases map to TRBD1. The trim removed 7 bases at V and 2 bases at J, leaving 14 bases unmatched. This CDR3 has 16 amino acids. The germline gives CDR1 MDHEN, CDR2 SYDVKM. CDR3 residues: CASTSITGTVTYEQYF. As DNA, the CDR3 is TGTGCCAGCACCTCCATCACCGGGACAGTTACCTACGAGCAGTACTTC.

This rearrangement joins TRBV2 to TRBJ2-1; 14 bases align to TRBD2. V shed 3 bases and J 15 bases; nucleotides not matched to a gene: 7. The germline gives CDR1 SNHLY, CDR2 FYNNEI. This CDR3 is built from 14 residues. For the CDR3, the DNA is TGTGCCAGCAGTGACGTGGGACTAGCGGGAGTTGGGTTCTTC. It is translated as CASSDVGLAGVGFF. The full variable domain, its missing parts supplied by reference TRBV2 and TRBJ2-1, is EPEVTQTPSHQVTQMGQEVILRCVPISNHLYFYWYRQILGQKVEFLVSFYNNEISEKSEIFDDQFSVERPDGSNFTLKIRSTKLEDSAMYFCASSDVGLAGVGFFGPGTRLTVL.

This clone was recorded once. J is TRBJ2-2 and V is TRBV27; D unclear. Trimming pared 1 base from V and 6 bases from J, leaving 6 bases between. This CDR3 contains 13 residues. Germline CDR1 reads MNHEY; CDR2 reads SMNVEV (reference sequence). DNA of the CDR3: TGTGCCAGCAGTTTATTCCCCGCCGGGGAGCTGTTTTTT. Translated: CASSLFPAGELFF.

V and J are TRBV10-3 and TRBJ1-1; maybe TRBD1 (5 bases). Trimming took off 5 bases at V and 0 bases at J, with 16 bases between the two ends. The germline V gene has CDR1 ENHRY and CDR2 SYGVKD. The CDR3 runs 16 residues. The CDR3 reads CAISRDLGRMNTEAFF. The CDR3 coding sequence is TGTGCCATCAGTAGGGACTTAGGGAGGATGAACACTGAAGCTTTCTTT.

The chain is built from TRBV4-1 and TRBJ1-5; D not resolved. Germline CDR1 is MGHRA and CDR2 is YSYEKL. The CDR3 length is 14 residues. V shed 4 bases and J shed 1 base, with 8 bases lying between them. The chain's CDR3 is CASSPGLSNQPQHF. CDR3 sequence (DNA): TGCGCCAGCAGCCCCGGACTAAGCAATCAGCCCCAGCATTTT.

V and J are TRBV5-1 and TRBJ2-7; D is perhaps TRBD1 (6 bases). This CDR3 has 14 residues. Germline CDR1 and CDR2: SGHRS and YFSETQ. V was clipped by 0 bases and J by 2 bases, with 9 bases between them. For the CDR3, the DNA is TGCGCCAGCAGCTTGGATGGACAGACCTACGAGCAGTACTTC. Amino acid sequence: CASSLDGQTYEQYF.

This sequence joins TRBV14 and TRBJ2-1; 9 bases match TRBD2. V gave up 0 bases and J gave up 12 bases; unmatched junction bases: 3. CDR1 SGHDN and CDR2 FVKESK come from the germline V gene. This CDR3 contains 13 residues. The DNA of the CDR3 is TGTGCCAGCAGCCAAGAGAAAGCGGGAGGGCAGTTCTTC. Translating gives CASSQEKAGGQFF.

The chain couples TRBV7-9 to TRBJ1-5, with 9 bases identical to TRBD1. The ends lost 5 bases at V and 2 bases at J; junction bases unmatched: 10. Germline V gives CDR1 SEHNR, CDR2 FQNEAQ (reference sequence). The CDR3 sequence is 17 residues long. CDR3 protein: CASSPTGGRGGNQPQHF. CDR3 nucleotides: TGTGCCAGCAGCCCGACAGGGGGACGTGGGGGCAATCAGCCCCAGCATTTT.

The CDR3 here is CASSAGQASQPQHF. Written as DNA, the CDR3 is TGTGCCAGCAGTGCCGGACAGGCAAGTCAGCCCCAGCATTTT. The rearrangement links TRBV2 to TRBJ1-5, with TRBD1 identical over 7 bases. The germline V gene encodes CDR1 SNHLY and CDR2 FYNNEI. Trimming cost V 4 bases and J 6 bases; bases outside gene matches: 6. This CDR3 has 14 amino acids.

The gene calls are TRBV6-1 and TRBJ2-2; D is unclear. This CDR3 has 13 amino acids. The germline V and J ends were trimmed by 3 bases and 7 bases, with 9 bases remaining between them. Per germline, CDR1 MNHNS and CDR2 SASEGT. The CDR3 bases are TGTGCCAGCAGTGACGCTAGTGGCGGGGAGCTGTTTTTT. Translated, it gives CASSDASGGELFF.

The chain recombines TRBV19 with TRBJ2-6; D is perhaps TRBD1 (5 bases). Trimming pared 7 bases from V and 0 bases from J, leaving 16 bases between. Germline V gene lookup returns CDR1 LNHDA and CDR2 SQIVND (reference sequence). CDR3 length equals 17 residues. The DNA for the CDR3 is TGTGCCAGTACCCGGCGAACAGGCCACTCTGGGGCCAACGTCCTGACTTTC. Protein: CASTRRTGHSGANVLTF.

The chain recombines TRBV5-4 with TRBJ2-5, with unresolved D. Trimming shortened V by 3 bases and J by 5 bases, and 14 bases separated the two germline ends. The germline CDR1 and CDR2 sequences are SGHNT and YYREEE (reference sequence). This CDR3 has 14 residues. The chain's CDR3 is CASSWGIGRETQYF. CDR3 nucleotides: TGTGCCAGCAGCTGGGGAATAGGTCGGGAGACCCAGTACTTC.

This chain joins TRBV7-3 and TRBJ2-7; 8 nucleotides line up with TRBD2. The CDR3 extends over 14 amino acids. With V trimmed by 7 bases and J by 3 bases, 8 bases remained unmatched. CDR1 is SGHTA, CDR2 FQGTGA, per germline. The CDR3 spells CASIPAGTSYEQYF. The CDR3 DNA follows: TGTGCCAGCATCCCCGCCGGGACTAGCTACGAGCAGTACTTC. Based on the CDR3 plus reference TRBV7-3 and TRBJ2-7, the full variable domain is GAGVSQTPSNKVTEKGKYVELRCDPISGHTALYWYRQSLGQGPEFLIYFQGTGAADDSGLPNDRFFAVRPEGSVSTLKIQRTERGDSAVYLCASIPAGTSYEQYFGPGTRLTVT.

CDR3 nucleotides: TGTGCCAGCTCACCACGGGTCCTGGACGAGCAGTACTTC. Translation gives CASSPRVLDEQYF. The chain is built from TRBV18 and TRBJ2-7; D not resolved. The CDR3 is 13 amino acids. V was trimmed by 1 base and J by 5 bases, leaving 9 bases between them. Germline V gene lookup returns CDR1 KGHSH and CDR2 LQKENI.

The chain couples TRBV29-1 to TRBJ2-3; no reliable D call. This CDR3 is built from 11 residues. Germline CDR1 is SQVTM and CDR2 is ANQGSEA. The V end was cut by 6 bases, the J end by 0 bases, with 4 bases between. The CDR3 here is CSVDSTDTQYF. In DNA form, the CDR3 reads TGCAGCGTGGACAGCACAGATACGCAGTATTTT.

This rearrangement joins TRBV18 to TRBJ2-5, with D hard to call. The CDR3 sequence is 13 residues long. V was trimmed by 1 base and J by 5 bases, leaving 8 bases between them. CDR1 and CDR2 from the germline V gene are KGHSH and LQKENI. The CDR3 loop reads CASSPLLTETQYF. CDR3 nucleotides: TGTGCCAGCTCACCACTATTAACGGAGACCCAGTACTTC.

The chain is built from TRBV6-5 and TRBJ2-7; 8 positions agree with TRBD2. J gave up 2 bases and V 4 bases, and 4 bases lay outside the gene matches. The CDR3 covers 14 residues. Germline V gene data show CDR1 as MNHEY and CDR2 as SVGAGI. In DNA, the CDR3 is TGTGCCAGCAGTTCTAGCGGGCGAACCTACGAGCAGTACTTC. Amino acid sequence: CASSSSGRTYEQYF.

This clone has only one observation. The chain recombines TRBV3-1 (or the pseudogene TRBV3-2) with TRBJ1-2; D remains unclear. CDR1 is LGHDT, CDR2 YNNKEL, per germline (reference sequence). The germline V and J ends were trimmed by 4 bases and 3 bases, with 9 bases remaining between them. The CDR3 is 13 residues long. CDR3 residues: CASSPDGYYGYTF. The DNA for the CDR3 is TGTGCCAGCAGCCCGGACGGATACTATGGCTACACCTTC.

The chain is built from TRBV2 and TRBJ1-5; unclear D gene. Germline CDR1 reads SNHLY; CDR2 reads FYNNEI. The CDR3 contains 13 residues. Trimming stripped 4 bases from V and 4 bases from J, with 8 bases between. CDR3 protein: CASSVRINQPQHF. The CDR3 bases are TGTGCCAGCAGTGTCCGTATTAATCAGCCCCAGCATTTT.

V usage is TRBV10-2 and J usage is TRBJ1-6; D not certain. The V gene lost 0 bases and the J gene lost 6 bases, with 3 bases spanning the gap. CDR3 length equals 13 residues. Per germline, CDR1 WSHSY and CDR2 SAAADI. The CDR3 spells CASSESSNSPLHF. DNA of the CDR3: TGCGCCAGCAGTGAGTCCAGTAATTCACCCCTCCACTTT.

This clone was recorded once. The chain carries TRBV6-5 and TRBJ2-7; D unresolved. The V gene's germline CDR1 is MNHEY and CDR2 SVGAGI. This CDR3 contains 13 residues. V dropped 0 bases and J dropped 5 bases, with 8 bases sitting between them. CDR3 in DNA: TGTGCCAGCAGTTACTCTTACACCAACGAGCAGTACTTC. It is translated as CASSYSYTNEQYF.

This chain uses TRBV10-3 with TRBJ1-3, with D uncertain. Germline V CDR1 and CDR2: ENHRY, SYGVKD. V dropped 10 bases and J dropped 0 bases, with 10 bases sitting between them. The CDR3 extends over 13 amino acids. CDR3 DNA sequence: TGTGCCAGTGCGGTAGACTCTGGAAACACCATATATTTT. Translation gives CASAVDSGNTIYF.